Only a few counts were recorded for the clone carrying this TCR beta chain. The target antigen is unknown. Germline V gene sequence: CDR1 ENHRY, CDR2 SYGVKD. CDR3 length equals 14 residues. V gave up 0 bases and J gave up 7 bases, with 13 bases separating them. The table came from immunoSEQ multiplex PCR; TCRdb's copy has only in-frame clones and leaves some out. The sample carries about 59,000 clones, roughly 92% recorded once. This entry comes from a study of T cells in localized non-small cell lung cancer. Overall study findings and caveats: A median about 54 of the top 100 tumor clones appeared in adjacent lung. Maximal T cell clonality occurred in uninvolved adjacent lung, with tumor ranking below it. Among blood samples, higher T cell density accompanied longer overall survival.

The TCR originated in a man aged 35-75 years with stage I lung adenocarcinoma. This sequence joins TRBV10-3 and TRBJ2-7; a possible D gene is TRBD1 (5 bases). Sequencing was performed on peripheral blood, taken before any cancer treatment. CDR3 loop: CAISESFDSSEQYF. The CDR3 bases are TGTGCCATCAGTGAGTCTTTCGACAGCAGTGAGCAGTACTTC.